This TCR beta chain came from a study of post-analysis software for immune sequencing data. The TCR beta cDNA libraries carried unique molecular identifiers. Via MiXCR, TCRdb re-called the PCR reads, giving one row per CDR3 protein. The data hold about 460,000 distinct CDR3 sequences, with roughly 46% observed a single time. In regard to this clonotype: The antigen is unknown.

The CDR3 runs to 15 residues. The V gene lost 5 bases and the J gene lost 1 base, with 12 bases spanning the gap. The germline V gene encodes CDR1 SEHNR and CDR2 FQNEAQ (reference sequence). Study-wide findings and caveats: Compared with controls, patients had more of five TRBV segments, including TRBV5-6, TRBV5-1 and TRBV20-1.

This sequence joins TRBV7-9 and TRBJ2-1; D is unclear. Sequenced material: blood. The TCR comes from a girl under 18 with multiple sclerosis. The DNA for the CDR3 is TGTGCCAGCAGCCTCCCCGAGGTTTCCTACAATGAGCAGTTCTTC. Its protein is CASSLPEVSYNEQFF.